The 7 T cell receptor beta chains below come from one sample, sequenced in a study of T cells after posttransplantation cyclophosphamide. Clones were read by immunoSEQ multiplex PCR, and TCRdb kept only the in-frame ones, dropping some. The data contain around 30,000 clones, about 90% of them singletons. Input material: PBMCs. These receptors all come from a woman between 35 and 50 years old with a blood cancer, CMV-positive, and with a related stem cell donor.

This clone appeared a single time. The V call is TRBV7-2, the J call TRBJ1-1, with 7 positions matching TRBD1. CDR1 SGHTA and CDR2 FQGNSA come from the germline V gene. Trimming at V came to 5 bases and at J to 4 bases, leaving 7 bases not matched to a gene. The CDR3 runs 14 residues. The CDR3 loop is CASSPANRGTEAFF. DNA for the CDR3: TGTGCCAGCAGCCCAGCTAACAGGGGCACTGAAGCTTTCTTT.

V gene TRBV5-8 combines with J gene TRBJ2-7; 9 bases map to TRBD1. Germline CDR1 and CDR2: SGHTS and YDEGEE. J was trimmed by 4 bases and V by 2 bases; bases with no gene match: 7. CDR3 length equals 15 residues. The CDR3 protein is CASSFGTGMTYEQYF. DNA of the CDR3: TGTGCCAGCAGCTTCGGGACAGGGATGACGTACGAGCAGTACTTC.

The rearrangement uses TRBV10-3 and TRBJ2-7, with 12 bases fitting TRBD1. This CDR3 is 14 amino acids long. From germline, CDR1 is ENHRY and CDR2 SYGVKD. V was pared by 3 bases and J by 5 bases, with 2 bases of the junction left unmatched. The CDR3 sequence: CAISDGTGGNEQYF. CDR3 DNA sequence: TGTGCCATCAGTGACGGGACAGGGGGCAACGAGCAGTACTTC.

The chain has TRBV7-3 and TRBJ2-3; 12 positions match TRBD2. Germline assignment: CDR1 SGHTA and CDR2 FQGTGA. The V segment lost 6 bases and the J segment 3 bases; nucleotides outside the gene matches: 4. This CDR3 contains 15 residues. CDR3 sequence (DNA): TGTGCCAGCAGGCTAGCGGGGGGGAGGACAGATACGCAGTATTTT. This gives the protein CASRLAGGRTDTQYF.

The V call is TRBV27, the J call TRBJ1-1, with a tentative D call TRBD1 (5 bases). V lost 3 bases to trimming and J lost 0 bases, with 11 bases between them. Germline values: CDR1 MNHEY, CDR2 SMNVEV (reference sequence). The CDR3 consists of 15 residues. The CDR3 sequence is CASSLAGPLNTEAFF. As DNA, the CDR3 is TGTGCCAGCAGTTTGGCGGGGCCTCTGAACACTGAAGCTTTCTTT.

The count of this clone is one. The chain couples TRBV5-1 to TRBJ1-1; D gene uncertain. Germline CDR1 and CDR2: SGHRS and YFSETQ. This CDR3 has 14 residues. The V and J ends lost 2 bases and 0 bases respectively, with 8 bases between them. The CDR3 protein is CASSFSDMNTEAFF. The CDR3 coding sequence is TGCGCCAGCAGCTTCTCAGACATGAACACTGAAGCTTTCTTT.

The CDR3 DNA sequence: TGTGCCAGCTCAGTAGGAGGGAGTGGTGGAAACACCATATATTTT. This codes for CASSVGGSGGNTIYF. The chain is built from TRBV7-9 and TRBJ1-3, with D hard to call. Between the trimmed V and J ends, which lost 8 bases and 3 bases, there was a span of 17 bases. The germline V gene encodes CDR1 SEHNR and CDR2 FQNEAQ (reference sequence). The CDR3 has 15 residues. Drawing the rest from reference TRBV7-9 and TRBJ1-3, the complete variable domain is DTGVSQNPRHKITKRGQNVTFRCDPISEHNRLYWYRQTLGQGPEFLTYFQNEAQLEKSRLLSDRFSAERPKGSFSTLEIQRTEQGDSAMYLCASSVGGSGGNTIYFGEGSWLTVV.